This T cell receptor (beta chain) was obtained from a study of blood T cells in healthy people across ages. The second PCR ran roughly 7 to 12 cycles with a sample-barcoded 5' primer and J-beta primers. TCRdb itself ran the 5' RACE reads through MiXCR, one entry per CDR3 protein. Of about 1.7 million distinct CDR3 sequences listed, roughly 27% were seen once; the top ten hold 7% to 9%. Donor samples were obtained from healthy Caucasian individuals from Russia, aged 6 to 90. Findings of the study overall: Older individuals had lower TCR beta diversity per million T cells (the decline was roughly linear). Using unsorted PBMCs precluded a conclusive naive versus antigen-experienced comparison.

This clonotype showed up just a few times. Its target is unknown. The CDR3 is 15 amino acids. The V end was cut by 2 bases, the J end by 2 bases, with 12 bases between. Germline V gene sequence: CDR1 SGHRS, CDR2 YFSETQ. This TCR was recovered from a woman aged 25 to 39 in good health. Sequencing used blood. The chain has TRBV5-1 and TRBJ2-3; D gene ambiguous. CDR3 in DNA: TGCGCCAGCAGCTTTGGGGTTTTCCCCACAGATACGCAGTATTTT. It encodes CASSFGVFPTDTQYF.